This T cell receptor beta chain derives from a study of siplizumab effects on memory and regulatory T cells. Coculture of the mixed lymphocyte reaction cells took place at 37 degrees C and lasted about 6 days. Prior to a 1:1 mixing, responder PBMCs were labelled with CFSE and stimulator PBMCs with Violet Dye. This table comes from immunoSEQ multiplex PCR, and its TCRdb copy is limited to in-frame clones, with some not included. The table includes 18,000 or so clones, 40% to 55% detected once. As regards this clone: Its antigen is not known.

Sequencing was done on a sample of CFSE-low (dividing) CD4+ T cells sorted from an allogeneic mixed lymphocyte reaction. This TCR was recovered from a human donor in good health; the cells came from an allogeneic mixed lymphocyte reaction.

This CDR3 reads CASSPGVLRNTIYF. The CDR3 bases are TGTGCCAGCAGCCCTGGCGTATTACGAAACACCATATATTTT. This chain links TRBV7-2 with TRBJ1-3; D gene uncertain. Germline V lookup: CDR1 SGHTA, CDR2 FQGNSA. This CDR3 contains 14 residues. The germline V and J ends were trimmed by 5 bases and 5 bases, with 13 bases remaining between them.